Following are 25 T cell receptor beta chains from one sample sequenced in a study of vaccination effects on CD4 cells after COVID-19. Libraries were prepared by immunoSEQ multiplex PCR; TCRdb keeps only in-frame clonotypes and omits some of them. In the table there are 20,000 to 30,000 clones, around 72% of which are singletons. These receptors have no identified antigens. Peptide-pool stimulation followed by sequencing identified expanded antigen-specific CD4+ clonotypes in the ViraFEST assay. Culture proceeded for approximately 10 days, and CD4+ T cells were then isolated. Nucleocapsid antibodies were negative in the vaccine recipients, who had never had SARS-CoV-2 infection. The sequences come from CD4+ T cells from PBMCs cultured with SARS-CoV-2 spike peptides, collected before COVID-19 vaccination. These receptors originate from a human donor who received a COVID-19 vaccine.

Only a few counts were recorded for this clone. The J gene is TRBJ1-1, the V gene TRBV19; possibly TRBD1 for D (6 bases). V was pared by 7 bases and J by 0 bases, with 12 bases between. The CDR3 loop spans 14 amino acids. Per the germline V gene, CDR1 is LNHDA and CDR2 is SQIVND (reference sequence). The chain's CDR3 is CASTTGGVNTEAFF. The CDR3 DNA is TGTGCCAGTACCACGGGGGGCGTGAACACTGAAGCTTTCTTT.

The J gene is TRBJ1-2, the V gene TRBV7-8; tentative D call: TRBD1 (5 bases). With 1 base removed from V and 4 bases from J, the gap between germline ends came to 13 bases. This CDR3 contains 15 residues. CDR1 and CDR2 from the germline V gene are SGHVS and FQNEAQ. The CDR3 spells CASSLDVAGGYGYTF. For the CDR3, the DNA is TGTGCCAGCAGCTTAGATGTCGCCGGGGGCTATGGCTACACCTTC.

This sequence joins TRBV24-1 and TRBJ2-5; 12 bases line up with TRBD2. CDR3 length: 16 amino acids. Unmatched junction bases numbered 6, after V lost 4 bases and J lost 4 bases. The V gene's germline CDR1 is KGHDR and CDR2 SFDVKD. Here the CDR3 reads CATSDATTSGRETQYF. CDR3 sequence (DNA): TGTGCCACCAGTGACGCTACGACTAGCGGGAGAGAGACCCAGTACTTC.

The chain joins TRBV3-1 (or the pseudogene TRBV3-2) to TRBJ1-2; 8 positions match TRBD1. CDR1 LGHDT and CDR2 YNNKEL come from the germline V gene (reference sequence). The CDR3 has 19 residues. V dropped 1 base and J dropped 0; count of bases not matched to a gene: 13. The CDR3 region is CASSQAYRGGSLTNYGYTF. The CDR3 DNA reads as TGTGCCAGCAGCCAAGCCTACAGGGGGGGTTCTCTGACTAACTATGGCTACACCTTC.

The CDR3 region is CASSLVGMNTEAFF. In nucleotides, the CDR3 is TGTGCCAGCAGCTTAGTTGGTATGAACACTGAAGCTTTCTTT. The J gene is TRBJ1-1, the V gene TRBV13; D call uncertain. V lost 1 base to trimming and J lost 0 bases, with 6 bases between them. Germline-derived CDR1 and CDR2 are PRHDT and FYEKMQ (reference sequence). This CDR3 is 14 amino acids long.

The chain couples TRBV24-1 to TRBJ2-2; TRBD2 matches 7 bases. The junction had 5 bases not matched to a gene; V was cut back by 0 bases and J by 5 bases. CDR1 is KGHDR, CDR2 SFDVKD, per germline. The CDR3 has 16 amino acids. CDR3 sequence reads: CATSDLWQGGTGELFF. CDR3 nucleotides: TGTGCCACCAGTGATTTGTGGCAGGGAGGGACCGGGGAGCTGTTTTTT.

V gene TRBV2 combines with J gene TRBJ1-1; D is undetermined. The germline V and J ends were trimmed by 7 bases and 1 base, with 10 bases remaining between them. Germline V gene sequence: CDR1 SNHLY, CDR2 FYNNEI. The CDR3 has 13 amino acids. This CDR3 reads CASNLNENTEAFF. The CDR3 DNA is TGTGCCAGCAACCTTAACGAGAACACTGAAGCTTTCTTT.

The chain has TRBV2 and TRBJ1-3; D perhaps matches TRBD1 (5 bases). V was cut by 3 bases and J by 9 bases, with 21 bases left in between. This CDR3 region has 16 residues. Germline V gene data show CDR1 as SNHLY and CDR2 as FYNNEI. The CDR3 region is CASSEKRDSFGGTIYF. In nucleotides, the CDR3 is TGTGCCAGCAGTGAGAAGAGGGATTCCTTTGGGGGCACCATATATTTT.

The DNA of the CDR3 is TGTGCCAGCAGTGACTCGGGGGGGGGAGTCAATGAGCAGTTCTTC. Residues: CASSDSGGGVNEQFF. The chain has TRBV6-4 and TRBJ2-1, with 7 bases that match TRBD2. V was clipped by 0 bases and J by 6 bases; unmatched bases: 5. This CDR3 region has 15 residues. Germline CDR1 is MRHNA and CDR2 is SNTAGT.

The CDR3 loop is CASSFPGQETQYF. The DNA of the CDR3 is TGTGCCAGCAGTTTTCCGGGCCAAGAGACCCAGTACTTC. The V call is TRBV12-3 or TRBV12-4, the J call TRBJ2-5; D is uncertain. V was trimmed by 3 bases and J by 1 base, leaving 6 bases between them. This CDR3 is built from 13 residues.

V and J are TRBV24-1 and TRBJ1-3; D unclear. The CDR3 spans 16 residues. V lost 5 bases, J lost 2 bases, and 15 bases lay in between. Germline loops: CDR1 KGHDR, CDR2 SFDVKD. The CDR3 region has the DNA TGTGCCACCAGTGTCGCATTTGGGTTCGCTGGAAACACCATATATTTT. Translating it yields CATSVAFGFAGNTIYF.

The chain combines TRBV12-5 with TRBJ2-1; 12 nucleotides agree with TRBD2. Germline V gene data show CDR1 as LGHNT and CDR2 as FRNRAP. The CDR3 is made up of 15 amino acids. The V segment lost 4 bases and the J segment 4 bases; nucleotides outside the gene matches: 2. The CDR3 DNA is TGTGCTAGTGGTTCTAGCGGGAGGGTTTACAATGAGCAGTTCTTC. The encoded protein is CASGSSGRVYNEQFF.

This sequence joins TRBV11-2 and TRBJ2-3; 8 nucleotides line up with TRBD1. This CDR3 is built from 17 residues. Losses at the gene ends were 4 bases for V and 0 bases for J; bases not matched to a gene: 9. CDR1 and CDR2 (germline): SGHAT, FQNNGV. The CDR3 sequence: CASSSGQGRSSTDTQYF. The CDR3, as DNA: TGTGCCAGCAGCTCTGGACAGGGTAGATCTAGCACAGATACGCAGTATTTT.

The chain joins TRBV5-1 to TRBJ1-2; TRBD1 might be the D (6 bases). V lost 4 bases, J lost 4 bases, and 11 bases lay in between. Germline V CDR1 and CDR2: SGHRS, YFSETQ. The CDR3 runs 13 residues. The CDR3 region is CASSTDRSYGYTF. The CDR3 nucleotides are TGCGCCAGCAGCACCGACAGGAGCTATGGCTACACCTTC.

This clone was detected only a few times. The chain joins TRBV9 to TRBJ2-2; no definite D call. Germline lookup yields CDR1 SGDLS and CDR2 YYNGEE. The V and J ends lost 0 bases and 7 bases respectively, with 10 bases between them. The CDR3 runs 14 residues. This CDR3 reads CASSVEARSGELFF. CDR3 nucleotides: TGTGCCAGCAGCGTAGAGGCGCGGAGCGGGGAGCTGTTTTTT.

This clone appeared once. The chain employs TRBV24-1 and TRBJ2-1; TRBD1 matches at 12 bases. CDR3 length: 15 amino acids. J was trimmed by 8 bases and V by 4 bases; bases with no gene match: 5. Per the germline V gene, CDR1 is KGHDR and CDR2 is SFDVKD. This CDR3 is CATSEAGTGGDEQFF. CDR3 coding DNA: TGTGCCACCAGTGAGGCCGGGACAGGGGGCGATGAGCAGTTCTTC.

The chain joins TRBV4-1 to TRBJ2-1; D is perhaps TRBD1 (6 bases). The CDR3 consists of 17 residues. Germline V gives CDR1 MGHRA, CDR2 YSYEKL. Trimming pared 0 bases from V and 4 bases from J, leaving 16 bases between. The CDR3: CASSQDNLRDNYNEQFF. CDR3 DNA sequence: TGCGCCAGCAGCCAAGATAACCTTCGGGACAATTACAATGAGCAGTTCTTC.

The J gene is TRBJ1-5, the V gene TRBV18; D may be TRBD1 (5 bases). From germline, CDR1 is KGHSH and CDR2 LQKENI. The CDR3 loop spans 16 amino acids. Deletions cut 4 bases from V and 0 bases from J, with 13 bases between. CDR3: CASSLGAQYSNQPQHF. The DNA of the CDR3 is TGTGCCAGCTCACTTGGGGCCCAGTATAGCAATCAGCCCCAGCATTTT.

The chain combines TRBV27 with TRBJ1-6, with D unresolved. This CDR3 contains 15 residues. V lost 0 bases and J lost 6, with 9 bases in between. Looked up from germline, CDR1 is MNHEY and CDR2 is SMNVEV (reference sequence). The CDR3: CASSLSGFPNSPLHF. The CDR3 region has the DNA TGTGCCAGCAGTTTATCAGGGTTCCCTAATTCACCCCTCCACTTT.

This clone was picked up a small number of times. The CDR3 sequence: CAPAEGEVPDTQYF. CDR3 DNA sequence: TGTGCCCCCGCAGAGGGAGAGGTTCCAGATACGCAGTATTTT. The rearrangement links TRBV12-2 to TRBJ2-3; the table assigns TRBD2, which was not confirmed against the DNA. TRBV12-2 is classified as a pseudogene. The CDR3 runs 14 residues.

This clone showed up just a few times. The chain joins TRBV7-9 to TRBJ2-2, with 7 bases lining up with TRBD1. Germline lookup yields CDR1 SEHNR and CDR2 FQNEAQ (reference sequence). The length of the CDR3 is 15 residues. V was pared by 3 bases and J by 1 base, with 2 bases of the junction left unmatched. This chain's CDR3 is CASSFGTENTGELFF. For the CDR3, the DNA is TGTGCCAGCAGCTTTGGGACAGAGAACACCGGGGAGCTGTTTTTT.

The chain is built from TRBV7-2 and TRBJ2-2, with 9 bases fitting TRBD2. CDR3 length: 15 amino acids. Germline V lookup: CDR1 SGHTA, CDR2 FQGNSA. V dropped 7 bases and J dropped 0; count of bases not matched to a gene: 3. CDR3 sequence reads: CASTAGGTNTGELFF. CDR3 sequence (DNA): TGTGCCAGCACGGCGGGGGGGACGAACACCGGGGAGCTGTTTTTT.

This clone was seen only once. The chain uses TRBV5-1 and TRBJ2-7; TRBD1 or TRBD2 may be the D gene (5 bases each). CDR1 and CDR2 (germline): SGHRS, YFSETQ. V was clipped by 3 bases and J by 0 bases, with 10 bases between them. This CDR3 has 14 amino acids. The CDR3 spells CASSSGASSYEQYF. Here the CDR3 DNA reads TGCGCCAGCAGCTCCGGGGCCAGCTCCTACGAGCAGTACTTC. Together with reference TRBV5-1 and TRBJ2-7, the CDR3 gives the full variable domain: KAGVTQTPRYLIKTRGQQVTLSCSPISGHRSVSWYQQTPGQGLQFLFEYFSETQRNKGNFPGRFSGRQFSNSRSEMNVSTLELGDSALYLCASSSGASSYEQYFGPGTRLTVT.

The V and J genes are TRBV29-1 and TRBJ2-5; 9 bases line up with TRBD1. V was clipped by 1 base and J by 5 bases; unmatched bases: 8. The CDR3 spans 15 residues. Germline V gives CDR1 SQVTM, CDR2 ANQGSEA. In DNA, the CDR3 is TGCAGCGTTGAAGTGGCGGGACAGGGATTGGAGACCCAGTACTTC. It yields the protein CSVEVAGQGLETQYF.

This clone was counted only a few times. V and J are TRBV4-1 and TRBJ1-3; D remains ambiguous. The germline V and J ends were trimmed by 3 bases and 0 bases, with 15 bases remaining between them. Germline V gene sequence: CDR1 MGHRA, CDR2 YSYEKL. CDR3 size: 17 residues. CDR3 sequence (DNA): TGCGCCAGCAGCCAGGCCTTTGTCCCCGACTCTGGAAACACCATATATTTT. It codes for CASSQAFVPDSGNTIYF.